This T cell receptor beta chain was sequenced during a study of T cells expressing NK-cell markers. TCRdb re-analyzed the 5' RACE reads; it lists each CDR3 protein once, without DNA. Here the sample table reports about 430,000 distinct CDR3 sequences. This CDR3 contains 15 residues. Germline V gene sequence: CDR1 SGHVS, CDR2 FQNEAQ. The chain combines TRBV7-8 with TRBJ2-2; TCRdb selects TRBD2, and the lack of DNA leaves this call unchecked. The source is a woman in her 50s in good health. Sequencing was performed on blood T cells: a sorted CD56 or NKG2C T cell subset, CD4+ or CD8+ T cells, or bulk PBMC T cells (not recorded which). The CDR3 protein is CASSSRRGGTGELFF.